Listed below are T cell receptor beta chains from one sample, sequenced in a study of blood T cell repertoires in COVID-19. Libraries were prepared by immunoSEQ multiplex PCR; TCRdb keeps only in-frame clonotypes and omits some of them. The sample consists of about 280,000 clones, about 83% of them appearing once. Sequenced input: PBMCs or T cells enriched from blood (not recorded which). Source of these receptors: a woman between 35 and 50 years old who had recovered from COVID-19. The CDR3 runs from the conserved cysteine through the conserved F or W.

V	J	CDR3
TRBV24-1	TRBJ1-5	CATSDRNRGGNQPQHF
TRBV7-2	TRBJ2-1	CASSLTSGPYNEQFF
TRBV18	TRBJ2-3	CASSPRGLAGGPSTDTQYF
TRBV18	TRBJ2-3	CASSGTSGLTDTQYF
TRBV27	TRBJ1-1	CASSLGELNTEAFF
TRBV28	TRBJ2-7	CASTQGGRGHEQYF
TRBV28	TRBJ1-2	CASQTTQGSYGYTF
TRBV28	TRBJ2-3	CASSQGSGTQYF
TRBV28	TRBJ2-1	CASSLSPSNEQFF
TRBV5-8	TRBJ2-5	CASSLGSGIQETQYF
TRBV5-4	TRBJ2-4	CASRDGTKRIQYF
TRBV28	TRBJ1-2	CASSRSEAYYGYTF
TRBV7-2	TRBJ1-2	CASSLESSRPYGYTF
TRBV6-1	TRBJ1-1	CASSEGLANTEAFF
TRBV7-2	TRBJ2-1	CASRVSSGVSYNEQFF
TRBV19	TRBJ2-7	CASSRDRGDEQYF
TRBV11-3	TRBJ2-6	CASSPGPGANVLTF
TRBV19	TRBJ1-5	CASSITIARANEQPQHF
TRBV3-1/TRBV3-2	TRBJ2-5	CASSQPNEGTQYF
TRBV11-2	TRBJ2-1	CASSPHSGSYNEQFF
TRBV3-1/TRBV3-2	TRBJ1-6	CASSLDRRNSPLHF
TRBV11-2	TRBJ1-3	CASRVGHNTIYF
TRBV24-1	TRBJ2-1	CATSDSLPQGVDEQFF
TRBV30	TRBJ1-1	CAWSAGVNTEAFF
TRBV7-2	TRBJ2-5	CASSPTGPETQYF
TRBV7-3	TRBJ1-6	CASSFQDNSPLHF
TRBV7-2	TRBJ2-3	CASSLQPSGVVADTQYF
TRBV29-1	TRBJ1-3	CSVEDWRQAGNTIYF
TRBV28	TRBJ1-1	CASLRGGGRDTEAFF
TRBV7-3	TRBJ2-3	CASSLTASGSSTDTQYF
TRBV27	TRBJ1-6	CASSLKARDSPLHF
TRBV10-3	TRBJ1-4	CAIKSGGDNEKLFF
TRBV2	TRBJ2-7	CASSRQSYEQYF
TRBV2	TRBJ2-5	CASSLLGGRGETQYF
TRBV11-2	TRBJ1-6	CASSLDSRRSSYNSPLHF
TRBV11-2	TRBJ2-5	CASSLDGLGAGGAFGTQYF
TRBV9	TRBJ2-3	CASSSASGRYTQYF
TRBV27	TRBJ1-1	CASSLRERGTEAFF
TRBV6-5	TRBJ1-2	CASTRGPYNYGYTF
TRBV7-2	TRBJ1-4	CASSSRGNTNEKLFF
TRBV7-2	TRBJ2-5	CASSLLSSQETQYF
TRBV6-1	TRBJ2-5	CASSETGVLAETQYF
TRBV18	TRBJ2-5	CASSPGVGSEETQYF
TRBV12-3/TRBV12-4	TRBJ2-3	CASSPAFAQYF
TRBV2	TRBJ2-7	CAGSGTGGEAYEQYF
TRBV28	TRBJ2-3	CASSPWGDRDTDTQYF
TRBV7-9	TRBJ2-1	CASSLGTSDYYNEQFF
TRBV7-8	TRBJ2-7	CASSSPAGGLGSEQYF
TRBV30	TRBJ2-7	CAWDRGGTSYEQYF